The clone carrying this T cell receptor beta chain came up a few times. The antigen is undetermined. MiXCR, run by TCRdb on the 5' RACE reads, gives a single entry per CDR3 protein. The sample yields approximately 80,000 distinct CDR3 sequences, less than 20% seen once. This entry is derived from a study of human T cells and chemical hapten exposure. For the study at large: Small differences in pooled library volume mainly drove the variation in TCR yields per sample. Notes on the study in general: TCRs at a frequency above 1 in 1000 stayed unchanged with DPC sensitization.

The template was total RNA from unfractionated whole blood. This sequence originates from a female donor in good health.

CDR3 DNA sequence: TGTGCCAGCAGTTTTCGGGACATTGTGCGTGGTGGCTACACCTTC. Residues: CASSFRDIVRGGYTF. The chain is built from TRBV12-3 or TRBV12-4 and TRBJ1-2; D possibly corresponds to TRBD1 (6 bases). V lost 3 bases to trimming and J lost 7 bases, with 18 bases between them. The CDR3 runs 15 residues.